Listed below are T cell receptor beta chains from one sample, sequenced in a study of T-cell reconstitution after alpha-beta-depleted transplantation in children. In TCRdb, the PCR reads were re-called with MiXCR into one record per CDR3 protein. This table holds about 600,000 distinct CDR3 sequences, 10% to 15% found once. The material was PBMCs, mostly from graft donor cells, obtained 360 days after TCRalphabeta/CD19-depleted stem cell transplant. The receptors derive from a male patient younger than 18 who had a stem cell transplant for acute myeloid leukemia, so the T cells may come from the graft donor. Both conserved end residues are part of each CDR3. The D gene is left open where the match is weak. Rows give clone size only sometimes, using once, few, many, or a class for an expanded clone.

. few TRBJ2-1 TRBV5-1 CASSHPRGQLPLYNEQFF TGCGCCAGCAGCCACCCCCGCGGGCAGCTCCCGCTCTACAATGAGCAGTTCTTC
TRBD2 . TRBJ2-1 TRBV6-2/TRBV6-3 CASSPDRWTSGYNEQFF TGTGCCAGCAGTCCCGATCGATGGACTAGCGGCTACAATGAGCAGTTCTTC
TRBD1 . TRBJ2-5 TRBV10-3 CAISADRGSSHF TGTGCCATCAGTGCGGACAGGGGGTCCAGTCACTTC
. few TRBJ1-1 TRBV25-1 CASSEFMASTEAFF TGTGCCAGCAGTGAATTTATGGCTAGCACTGAAGCTTTCTTT
TRBD2 many TRBJ2-1 TRBV5-1 CASSLGSSGRAPDRNEQFF TGCGCCAGCAGCTTGGGTTCTAGCGGGAGGGCCCCAGACCGAAATGAGCAGTTCTTC
TRBD1 . TRBJ2-5 TRBV25-1 CATGTERAQETQYF TGTGCCACCGGGACAGAGAGAGCACAAGAGACCCAGTACTTC
TRBD2 . TRBJ2-7 TRBV20-1 CSARDVLAGGSGYEQYF TGCAGTGCTAGAGATGTACTAGCGGGAGGCTCCGGCTACGAGCAGTACTTC
TRBD2 many TRBJ2-1 TRBV28 CASMGLAGTNEQFF TGTGCCAGCATGGGACTAGCGGGAACTAATGAGCAGTTCTTC
. few TRBJ2-7 TRBV5-1 CASSFKYDGGEQYF TGCGCCAGCAGCTTTAAGTACGATGGGGGCGAGCAGTACTTC
. few TRBJ2-6 TRBV18 CASSRGARSGANVLTF TGTGCCAGCTCACGGGGGGCTCGCTCTGGGGCCAACGTCCTGACTTTC
TRBD2 . TRBJ2-1 TRBV19 CASSIARLAAGNEQFF TGTGCCAGTAGTATAGCCCGGCTAGCGGCAGGCAATGAGCAGTTCTTC
. . TRBJ2-1 TRBV5-1 CASSWTSTPSSYNEQFF TGCGCCAGCAGCTGGACCTCTACCCCTAGCTCCTACAATGAGCAGTTCTTC
. few TRBJ1-3 TRBV4-3 CASSQGPGYSIYF TGCGCCAGCAGCCAAGGACCGGGGTACTCCATATATTTT
TRBD1 . TRBJ2-5 TRBV12-3/TRBV12-4 CASSSDRDRRMAQYF TGTGCCAGCAGCTCGGACCGGGACAGGCGAATGGCCCAGTACTTC
. many TRBJ1-2 TRBV29-1 CSAFRDDYGYTF TGCAGCGCGTTCAGGGACGACTATGGCTACACCTTC
. few TRBJ2-3 TRBV20-1 CSASPDLSTYTDTQYF TGCAGTGCTAGTCCGGACTTGTCCACGTACACAGATACGCAGTATTTT
. many TRBJ2-3 TRBV20-1 CSDPRNRGDTQYF TGCAGTGACCCCAGGAACCGAGGAGATACGCAGTATTTT
TRBD2 . TRBJ2-2 TRBV13 CASSFSGMAGELFF TGTGCCAGCAGCTTTAGCGGGATGGCCGGGGAGCTGTTTTTT
. . TRBJ2-1 TRBV6-5 CASSYWDSGGINEQFF TGTGCCAGCAGTTACTGGGACTCCGGTGGCATTAATGAGCAGTTCTTC
TRBD1 few TRBJ2-3 TRBV11-2 CASSFVGTGGRDTQYF TGTGCCAGCAGCTTTGTGGGGACAGGCGGTAGAGATACGCAGTATTTT
. few TRBJ2-7 TRBV29-1 CSVVVGGAYEQYF TGCAGCGTTGTGGTTGGAGGGGCCTACGAGCAGTACTTC
TRBD2 . TRBJ2-7 TRBV4-3 CASSLGLAGPEDEQYF TGCGCCAGCAGCCTGGGACTAGCGGGTCCCGAAGACGAGCAGTACTTC